This passage covers 13 T cell receptor beta chains from one sample sequenced in a study of monozygotic twins with inflammatory bowel disease. For each CDR3 protein, TCRdb gives one entry from its re-call of the 5' RACE reads, without DNA. This sample's table reports 88,000 or so distinct CDR3 sequences. Sequencing was performed on blood. The receptors were gathered from a human donor with ulcerative colitis or Crohn's disease, or a healthy co-twin of an affected twin (not recorded which).

The J gene is TRBJ2-2, the V gene TRBV12-3 or TRBV12-4; TCRdb picks TRBD1, but there is no DNA to check that call. The CDR3 extends over 15 amino acids. The CDR3 loop is CASSFGGINTGELFF.

V is TRBV12-3 or TRBV12-4 and J is TRBJ1-5; the TCRdb call, TRBD1, lacks DNA for checking. This CDR3 comprises 15 residues. CDR3 in amino acids: CASSLMGRRNQPQHF.

The chain combines TRBV5-1 with TRBJ2-5; TCRdb selects TRBD1, and the lack of DNA leaves this call unchecked. From germline, CDR1 is SGHRS and CDR2 YFSETQ. The CDR3 is 18 residues long. CDR3 loop: CASSLASSNRGRQETQYF.

This sequence joins TRBV20-1 and TRBJ2-3; TCRdb reports TRBD1, a call that lacks DNA to check it against. The CDR3 loop spans 14 amino acids. Germline V CDR1 and CDR2: DFQATT, SNEGSKA (reference sequence). CDR3 in amino acids: CSARDWGRGNTQYF.

The J gene is TRBJ2-7, the V gene TRBV4-1; the TRBD1 assignment by TCRdb is unverifiable without DNA. The CDR3 totals 17 residues. Germline lookup yields CDR1 MGHRA and CDR2 YSYEKL. This chain's CDR3 is CASSQLVTGGPTYEQYF.

The chain joins TRBV5-1 to TRBJ1-2. The germline gives CDR1 SGHRS, CDR2 YFSETQ. This CDR3 spans 13 amino acids. The CDR3 sequence: CASSWDGNYGYTF.

This clonotype ranks as medium-sized in terms of frequency. The chain is built from TRBV7-9 and TRBJ1-2; TCRdb designates TRBD1, a call that cannot be tested without DNA. The length of the CDR3 is 14 residues. Per germline, CDR1 SEHNR and CDR2 FQNEAQ (reference sequence). This chain's CDR3 is CASSFPGDGAGYTF.

The chain is built from TRBV20-1 and TRBJ2-5; the TCRdb D gene call, TRBD1, has no DNA to confirm it. The CDR3 contains 16 residues. The germline V gene has CDR1 DFQATT and CDR2 SNEGSKA (reference sequence). CDR3 amino acids: CSASRGVGRLQETQYF.

CDR3 sequence reads: CASSSAPYRENTEAFF. The rearrangement joins TRBV7-9 to TRBJ1-1. The CDR3 is 16 residues long. Germline lookup yields CDR1 SEHNR and CDR2 FQNEAQ (reference sequence). The full variable domain, rest sourced from reference TRBV7-9 and TRBJ1-1, is DTGVSQNPRHKITKRGQNVTFRCDPISEHNRLYWYRQTLGQGPEFLTYFQNEAQLEKSRLLSDRFSAERPKGSFSTLEIQRTEQGDSAMYLCASSSAPYRENTEAFFGQGTRLTVV.

The rearrangement uses TRBV12-3 or TRBV12-4 and TRBJ2-1; TCRdb returns TRBD2, unconfirmable since there is no DNA. This CDR3 is built from 16 residues. The CDR3 sequence is CASSFSSGGADNEQFF.

This rearrangement joins TRBV5-6 to TRBJ2-1; the D gene TCRdb calls, TRBD1, cannot be checked with no DNA. Germline CDR1 is SGHDT and CDR2 is YYEEEE. This CDR3 is 16 amino acids long. The CDR3 sequence: CASSLGQGRGYNEQFF.

The rearrangement links TRBV9 to TRBJ2-3; the D gene TCRdb calls, TRBD1, cannot be checked with no DNA. The CDR3 runs 20 residues. CDR1 is SGDLS, CDR2 YYNGEE, per germline. CDR3: CASSTTGTGPTHRTTDTQYF.

This chain joins TRBV18 and TRBJ1-6; TCRdb's D gene call, TRBD1, goes unchecked for lack of DNA. Germline V gene lookup returns CDR1 KGHSH and CDR2 LQKENI. CDR3 length: 15 amino acids. CDR3 region: CASSPTHAPSSPLHF.